This T cell receptor (beta chain) was sequenced during a study of identical twins. Findings of the study overall: Abundant cord blood beta clonotypes carried fewer insertions; memory repertoires showed none.

Germline-derived CDR1 and CDR2 are KGHSH and LQKENI. CDR3 size: 15 residues. V was shortened by 1 base and J by 5 bases, with 12 bases between the two germline ends. Template switching added a universal primer site; cDNA carried unique molecular identifiers. Via MiXCR, TCRdb re-called the 5' RACE reads, giving one row per CDR3 protein. Of hundreds of thousands of distinct CDR3 sequences detected, over 5% appear once; the ten largest clones hold about 2%. A few counts support this clonotype. Its antigen is unknown. The clonotype comes from a man younger than 35 in good health. The chain combines TRBV18 with TRBJ1-5; possibly TRBD1 for D (5 bases). Sequenced: naive T cells sorted from blood. The CDR3 protein is CASSPQVVGDQPQHF. CDR3 sequence (DNA): TGTGCCAGCTCACCACAGGTCGTAGGGGATCAGCCCCAGCATTTT.